These 4 T cell receptor beta chains were sequenced from one sample in a study of identical twins (dated by TCRdb to about 2016). Receptor amplification or capture employed 5' RACE. The sequencing machine was an Illumina HiSeq 2000. The raw public reads went through TCRdb reprocessing: fastp at Q25, MiXCR clone calling, in-frame beta chains kept. Identical CDR3 protein sequences are pooled into one entry, listed with their most common genes and DNA. This sample is represented by roughly 250,000 distinct CDR3 sequences; over 12% of them were singletons. Clones ranked in the top ten supply around 8.3% of the sample. The sequencing input was memory (CD45RO+) T cells sorted from blood. The cell subset or site label on this specimen signifies: CD45RO+ enriched T cells. These receptors were obtained from a woman aged 18-29 years in good health.

The V call is TRBV6-1, the J call TRBJ1-5; tentative D call: TRBD1 (6 bases). V lost 3 bases, J lost 4 bases, and 16 bases lay in between. Germline-derived CDR1 and CDR2 are MNHNS and SASEGT. This CDR3 is built from 16 residues. CDR3 in DNA: TGTGCCAGCAGTGACGCATTTGGAGGGGGAAATCAGCCCCAGCATTTT. Translated, it gives CASSDAFGGGNQPQHF.

Written as DNA, the CDR3 is TGCAGTGCTAGAAGGGCGGGAGGAGCGTACGAGCAGTACTTC. Translation gives CSARRAGGAYEQYF. V gene TRBV20-1 combines with J gene TRBJ2-7; 8 nucleotides match TRBD2. V was clipped by 2 bases and J by 4 bases; unmatched bases: 7. This CDR3 has 14 amino acids. The germline V gene has CDR1 DFQATT and CDR2 SNEGSKA (reference sequence).

This clonotype was found a few times. V gene TRBV15 combines with J gene TRBJ1-2; D remains ambiguous. There are 12 residues in the CDR3. Germline CDR1 and CDR2: LNHNV and YYDKDF (reference sequence). V was cut by 4 bases and J by 1 base, with 4 bases left in between. Here the CDR3 reads CATSKINYGYTF. The CDR3 DNA sequence: TGTGCCACCAGCAAGATTAACTATGGCTACACCTTC.

This sequence joins TRBV5-6 and TRBJ2-3, with D tentatively TRBD2 (6 bases). CDR3 length: 14 residues. The germline gives CDR1 SGHDT, CDR2 YYEEEE. Trimming cost V 4 bases and J 5 bases, with 14 bases left between them. As DNA, the CDR3 is TGTGCCAGCAGCAGACTAGTTGAGGTAGATACGCAGTATTTT. Translation: CASSRLVEVDTQYF.